The sample holds a few counts of the clone carrying this TCR beta chain. Antigen unknown. Per the germline V gene, CDR1 is MNHEY and CDR2 is SMNVEV (reference sequence). This CDR3 spans 15 amino acids. Losses at the gene ends were 2 bases for V and 5 bases for J; bases not matched to a gene: 8. This sample was included in a study of T cell repertoires in cytomegalovirus infection. Looking at the study overall: Based on public TCR beta signatures, there were indications of CMV infection and of a matching HLA type.

Study-level results: Individuals carrying CMV plus the relevant HLA were identified by cumulative frequency of public TCR beta families. The study found HLA-C-restricted CMV-specific TCR beta clonotypes dominating the ex vivo response.

In TCRdb, the reads were re-called with MiXCR into one record per CDR3 protein. The sample yields about 740,000 distinct CDR3 sequences, 35% seen once. This receptor was obtained from a human donor in good health (CMV status not recorded). Some clones in this sample may be carry-over from other donors' samples. What was sequenced was PBMCs. This chain links TRBV27 with TRBJ1-1; 7 nucleotides line up with TRBD1. The chain's CDR3 is CASSLLTSGGTEAFF. The CDR3 bases are TGTGCCAGCAGTTTACTTACCTCAGGGGGAACTGAAGCTTTCTTT.